The rows below give T cell receptor beta chains drawn from one sample of a study of Graves' ophthalmopathy and Graves' hyperthyroidism. MiXCR, applied by TCRdb to the multiplex PCR reads, yields one record per CDR3 protein. Of approximately 210,000 distinct CDR3 sequences in the sample, under 30% were seen once. Sequenced: peripheral blood. The receptors stem from a man aged 50-60 years with Graves' ophthalmopathy. CDR3s include the opening cysteine and the closing phenylalanine or tryptophan. A D gene is named only where the DNA matches it firmly. Expanded clones are given a class, and other clones once, few, many or no size at all.

D	V	size	J	CDR3	DNA
TRBD1	TRBV20-1	many	TRBJ1-1	CSARDGTGGTEAFF	TGCAGTGCTAGAGATGGGACAGGGGGCACTGAAGCTTTCTTT
.	TRBV12-3/TRBV12-4	.	TRBJ1-1	CASCRDSDTEAFF	TGTGCCAGCTGCCGAGATAGTGACACTGAAGCTTTCTTT
.	TRBV12-3/TRBV12-4	many	TRBJ1-1	CASSLDRVTEAFF	TGTGCCAGCAGTTTAGACAGGGTGACTGAAGCTTTCTTT
.	TRBV6-5	many	TRBJ1-1	CASSYSTGEAFF	TGTGCCAGCAGTTACTCTACGGGTGAAGCTTTCTTT
.	TRBV7-9	.	TRBJ1-2	CASSPGRGNYGYTF	TGTGCCAGCAGCCCCGGACGGGGAAACTATGGCTACACCTTC
.	TRBV11-2	.	TRBJ2-7	CASSVQLSYEQYF	TGTGCCAGCAGCGTACAGTTGAGCTACGAGCAGTACTTC
TRBD2	TRBV5-1	many	TRBJ2-5	CASSFMTSGAGETQYF	TGCGCCAGCAGCTTTATGACTAGCGGAGCGGGGGAGACCCAGTACTTC
TRBD1	TRBV6-1	once	TRBJ1-6	CASSPGQGHSPLHF	TGTGCCAGCAGTCCGGGACAGGGGCATTCACCCCTCCACTTT
TRBD2	TRBV24-1	once	TRBJ2-7	CATRHLTFCSGVRTYEQYF	TGTGCCACCAGACACCTTACCTTTTGTAGCGGGGTGAGGACCTACGAGCAGTACTTC
.	TRBV28	many	TRBJ2-7	CASSYVGDYEQYF	TGTGCCAGCAGTTATGTTGGGGACTACGAGCAGTACTTC
.	TRBV27	once	TRBJ1-1	CASSSHRWSTEAFF	TGTGCCAGCAGTTCTCATCGCTGGAGCACTGAAGCTTTCTTT
.	TRBV28	many	TRBJ2-7	CASEGKAYEQYF	TGTGCCAGCGAAGGGAAGGCCTACGAGCAGTACTTC
.	TRBV16	many	TRBJ1-5	CASSPVGSDQPQHF	TGTGCCAGCAGCCCCGTAGGTTCCGATCAGCCCCAGCATTTT
TRBD1	TRBV28	.	TRBJ2-5	CASSYSDREETQYF	TGTGCCAGCAGCTACTCAGACAGGGAAGAGACCCAGTACTTC
.	TRBV7-4	.	TRBJ2-5	CASIFYWTPQETQYF	TGTGCCAGCATCTTTTATTGGACACCCCAAGAGACCCAGTACTTC
.	TRBV20-1	few	TRBJ1-1	CSAPGRVEAFF	TGCAGTGCCCCCGGACGGGTTGAAGCTTTCTTT
.	TRBV5-1	many	TRBJ1-1	CASSLRGGTEAFF	TGTGCCAGCAGTTTACGGGGGGGGACTGAAGCTTTCTTT
TRBD2	TRBV20-1	.	TRBJ2-5	CSARVAGGTTLGEETQYF	TGCAGTGCTAGGGTGGCCGGAGGGACTACCCTGGGGGAAGAGACCCAGTACTTC
TRBD2	TRBV19	many	TRBJ2-1	CASSRGLAGASGSYNEQFF	TGTGCCAGTAGTCGGGGACTAGCGGGAGCATCGGGCTCCTACAATGAGCAGTTCTTC
.	TRBV11-2	many	TRBJ1-1	CASSAAGDLNTEAFF	TGTGCCAGCAGCGCGGCAGGGGACCTGAACACTGAAGCTTTCTTT
TRBD2	TRBV11-2	once	TRBJ2-7	CASSLQRGAHEQYF	TGTGCCAGCAGCTTACAGCGGGGGGCACACGAGCAGTACTTC
.	TRBV11-2	many	TRBJ2-2	CASSNTRGGTGELFF	TGTGCCAGCAGCAACACAAGGGGTGGCACCGGGGAGCTGTTTTTT
.	TRBV25-1	many	TRBJ2-5	CASSQAGETQYF	TGTGCCAGCAGTCAAGCGGGAGAGACCCAGTACTTC
.	TRBV28	once	TRBJ2-5	CASSVIQGGKETQYF	TGTGCCAGCAGTGTGATACAGGGAGGAAAAGAGACCCAGTACTTC
.	TRBV27	many	TRBJ1-5	CASSFVGGNQPQHF	TGTGCCAGCAGTTTCGTGGGGGGGAATCAGCCCCAGCATTTT
.	TRBV7-2	once	TRBJ1-1	CASSPTDRPSEAFF	TGTGCCAGCAGTCCCACTGATAGGCCGTCTGAAGCTTTCTTT
.	TRBV5-4	many	TRBJ2-5	CASSLEGTKETQYF	TGTGCCAGCAGCTTGGAGGGGACAAAAGAGACCCAGTACTTC
.	TRBV28	many	TRBJ1-5	CASSHRSGNQPQHF	TGTGCCAGCTCTCACAGATCCGGCAATCAGCCCCAGCATTTT